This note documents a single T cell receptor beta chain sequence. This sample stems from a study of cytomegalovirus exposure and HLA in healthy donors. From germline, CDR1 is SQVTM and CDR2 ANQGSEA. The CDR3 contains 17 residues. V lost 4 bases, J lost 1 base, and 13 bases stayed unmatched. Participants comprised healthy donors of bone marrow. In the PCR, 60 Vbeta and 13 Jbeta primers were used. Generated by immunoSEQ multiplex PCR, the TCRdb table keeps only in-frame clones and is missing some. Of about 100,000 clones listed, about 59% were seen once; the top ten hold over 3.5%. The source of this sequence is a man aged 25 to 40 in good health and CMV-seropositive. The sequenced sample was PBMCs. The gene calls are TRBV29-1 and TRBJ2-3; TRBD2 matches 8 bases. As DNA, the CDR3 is TGCAGCGTTGTCGGCGGGGGGATAGGGCTGGGCACAGATACGCAGTATTTT. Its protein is CSVVGGGIGLGTDTQYF.